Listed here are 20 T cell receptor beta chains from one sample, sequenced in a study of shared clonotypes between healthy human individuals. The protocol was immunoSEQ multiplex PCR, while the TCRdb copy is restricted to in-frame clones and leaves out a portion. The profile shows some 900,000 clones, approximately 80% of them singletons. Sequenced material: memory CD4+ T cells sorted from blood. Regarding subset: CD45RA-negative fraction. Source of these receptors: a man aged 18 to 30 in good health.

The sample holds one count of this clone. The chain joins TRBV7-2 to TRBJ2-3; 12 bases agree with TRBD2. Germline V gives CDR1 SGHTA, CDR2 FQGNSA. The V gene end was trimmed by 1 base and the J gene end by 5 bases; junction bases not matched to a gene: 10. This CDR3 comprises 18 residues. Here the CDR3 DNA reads TGTGCCAGCAGCTTAGGCGTCCTAGCGGGGGGGCAGGGAGATACGCAGTATTTT. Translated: CASSLGVLAGGQGDTQYF.

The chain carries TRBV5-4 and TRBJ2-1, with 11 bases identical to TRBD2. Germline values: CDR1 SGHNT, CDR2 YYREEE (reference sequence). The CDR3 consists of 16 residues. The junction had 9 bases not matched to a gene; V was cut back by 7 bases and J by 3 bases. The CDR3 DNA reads TGTGCCAGCCCTTCGTTTGGGACTAGCGGCTACAATGAGCAGTTCTTC. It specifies CASPSFGTSGYNEQFF. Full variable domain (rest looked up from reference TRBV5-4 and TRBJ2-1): ETGVTQSPTHLIKTRGQQVTLRCSSQSGHNTVSWYQQALGQGPQFIFQYYREEENGRGNFPPRFSGLQFPNYSSELNVNALELDDSALYLCASPSFGTSGYNEQFFGPGTRLTVL.

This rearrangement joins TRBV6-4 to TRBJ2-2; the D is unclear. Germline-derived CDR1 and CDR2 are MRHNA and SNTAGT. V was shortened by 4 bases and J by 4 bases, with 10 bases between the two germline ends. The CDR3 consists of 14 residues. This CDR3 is CASSVHYTTGELFF. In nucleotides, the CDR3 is TGTGCCAGCAGTGTACACTACACCACCGGGGAGCTGTTTTTT.

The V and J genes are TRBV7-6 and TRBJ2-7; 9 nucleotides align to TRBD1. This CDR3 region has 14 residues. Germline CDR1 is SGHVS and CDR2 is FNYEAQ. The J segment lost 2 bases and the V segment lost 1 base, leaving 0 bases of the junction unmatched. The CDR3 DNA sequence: TGTGCCAGCAGCTTAGGGACAGGGGCCTACGAGCAGTACTTC. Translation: CASSLGTGAYEQYF.

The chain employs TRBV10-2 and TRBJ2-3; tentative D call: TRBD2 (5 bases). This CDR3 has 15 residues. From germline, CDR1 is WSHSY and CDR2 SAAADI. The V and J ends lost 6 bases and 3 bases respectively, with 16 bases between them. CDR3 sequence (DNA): TGCGCCAGCAGCGAAGGTAAAGGGAGAACAGATACGCAGTATTTT. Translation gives CASSEGKGRTDTQYF.

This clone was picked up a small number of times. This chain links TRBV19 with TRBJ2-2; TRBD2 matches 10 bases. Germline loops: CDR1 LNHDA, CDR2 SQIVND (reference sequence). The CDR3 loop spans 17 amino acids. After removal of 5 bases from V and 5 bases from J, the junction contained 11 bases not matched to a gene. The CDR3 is CASSRLAGALRTGELFF. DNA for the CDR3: TGTGCCAGTAGTCGCCTAGCGGGGGCCCTGCGAACCGGGGAGCTGTTTTTT.

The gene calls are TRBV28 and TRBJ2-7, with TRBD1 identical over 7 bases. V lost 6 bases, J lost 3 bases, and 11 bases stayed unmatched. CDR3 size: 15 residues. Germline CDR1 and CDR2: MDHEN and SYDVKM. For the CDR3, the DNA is TGTGCCAGCAGAGACCGACAGGGAAGGGGCTACGAGCAGTACTTC. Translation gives CASRDRQGRGYEQYF.

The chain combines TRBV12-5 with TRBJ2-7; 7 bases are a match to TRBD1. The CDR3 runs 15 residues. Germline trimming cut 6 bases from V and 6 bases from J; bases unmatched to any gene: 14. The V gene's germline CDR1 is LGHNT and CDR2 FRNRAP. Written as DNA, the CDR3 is TGTGCTAGTGGCTTAAACAGGGGATTCTTGGGCGAGCAGTACTTC. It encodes CASGLNRGFLGEQYF.

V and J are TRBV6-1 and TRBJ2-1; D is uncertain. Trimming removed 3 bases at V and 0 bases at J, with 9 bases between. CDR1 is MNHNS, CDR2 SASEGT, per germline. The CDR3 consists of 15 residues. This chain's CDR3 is CASSEGLHSYNEQFF. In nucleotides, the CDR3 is TGTGCCAGCAGTGAGGGTCTCCACTCCTACAATGAGCAGTTCTTC.

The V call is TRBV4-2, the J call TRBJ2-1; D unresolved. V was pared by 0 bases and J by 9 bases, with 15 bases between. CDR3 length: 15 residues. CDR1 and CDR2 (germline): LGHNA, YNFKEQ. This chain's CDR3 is CASSQEVRTVSEQFF. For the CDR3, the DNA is TGTGCCAGCAGCCAAGAGGTGCGTACGGTCAGTGAGCAGTTCTTC.

The CDR3 nucleotides read TGTGCCAGCAGCCATAAGACAGGGAACTATGGCTACACCTTC. Protein sequence: CASSHKTGNYGYTF. The chain employs TRBV7-9 and TRBJ1-2; TRBD1 matches at 7 bases. Germline V gene sequence: CDR1 SEHNR, CDR2 FQNEAQ (reference sequence). The CDR3 has 14 amino acids. J was trimmed by 2 bases and V by 5 bases; bases with no gene match: 5.

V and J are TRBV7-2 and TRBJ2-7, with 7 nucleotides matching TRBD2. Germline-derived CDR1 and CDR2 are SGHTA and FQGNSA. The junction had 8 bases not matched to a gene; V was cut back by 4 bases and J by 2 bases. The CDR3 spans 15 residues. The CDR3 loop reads CASSSQAGPTYEQYF. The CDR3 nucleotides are TGTGCCAGCAGCTCCCAAGCGGGACCCACCTACGAGCAGTACTTC.

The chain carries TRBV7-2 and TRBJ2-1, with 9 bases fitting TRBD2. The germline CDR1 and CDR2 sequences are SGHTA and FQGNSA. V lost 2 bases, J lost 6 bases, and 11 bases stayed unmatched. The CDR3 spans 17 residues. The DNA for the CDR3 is TGTGCCAGCAGCTTAAGGCGTCTAGCGGGGTTTGGCAATGAGCAGTTCTTC. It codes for CASSLRRLAGFGNEQFF.

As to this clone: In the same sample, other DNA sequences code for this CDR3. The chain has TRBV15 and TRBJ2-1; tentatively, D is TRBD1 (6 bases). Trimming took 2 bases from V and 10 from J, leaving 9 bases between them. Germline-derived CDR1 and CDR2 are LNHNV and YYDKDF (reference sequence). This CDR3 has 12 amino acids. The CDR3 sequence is CATSRPRGEQFF. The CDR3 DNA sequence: TGTGCCACCAGCAGACCGAGGGGGGAGCAGTTCTTC.

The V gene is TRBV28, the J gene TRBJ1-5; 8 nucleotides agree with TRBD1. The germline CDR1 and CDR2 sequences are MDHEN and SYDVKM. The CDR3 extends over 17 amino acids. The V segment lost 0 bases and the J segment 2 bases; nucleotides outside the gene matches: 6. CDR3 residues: CASSLWQGAPGNQPQHF. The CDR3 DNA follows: TGTGCCAGCAGTTTATGGCAGGGGGCGCCGGGCAATCAGCCCCAGCATTTT.

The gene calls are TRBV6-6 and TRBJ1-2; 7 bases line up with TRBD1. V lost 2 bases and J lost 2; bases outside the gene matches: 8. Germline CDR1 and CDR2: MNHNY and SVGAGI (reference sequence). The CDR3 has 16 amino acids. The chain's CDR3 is CASSYEGQSKNYGYTF. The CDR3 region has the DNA TGTGCCAGCAGTTACGAGGGACAGAGTAAGAACTATGGCTACACCTTC.

CDR3 sequence: CASSLKLFF. Here the CDR3 DNA reads TGTGCCAGCAGCTTAAAACTGTTTTTT. V usage is TRBV7-9 and J usage is TRBJ1-4; no reliable D call. Germline V gives CDR1 SEHNR, CDR2 FQNEAQ (reference sequence). This CDR3 is built from 9 residues. Trimming removed 2 bases at V and 11 bases at J, with 0 bases between.

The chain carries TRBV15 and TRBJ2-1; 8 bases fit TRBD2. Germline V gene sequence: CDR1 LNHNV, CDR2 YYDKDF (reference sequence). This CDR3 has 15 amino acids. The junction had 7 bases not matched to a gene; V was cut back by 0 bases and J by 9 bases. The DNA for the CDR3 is TGTGCCACCAGCAGAGATAGGGGACTAGAGTTTGAGCAGTTCTTC. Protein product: CATSRDRGLEFEQFF.

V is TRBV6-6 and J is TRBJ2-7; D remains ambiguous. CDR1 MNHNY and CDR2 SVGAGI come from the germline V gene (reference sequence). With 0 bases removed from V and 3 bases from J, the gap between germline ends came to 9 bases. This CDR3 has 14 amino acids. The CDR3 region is CASSYSTRSYEQYF. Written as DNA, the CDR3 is TGTGCCAGCAGTTACTCGACACGGAGCTACGAGCAGTACTTC.

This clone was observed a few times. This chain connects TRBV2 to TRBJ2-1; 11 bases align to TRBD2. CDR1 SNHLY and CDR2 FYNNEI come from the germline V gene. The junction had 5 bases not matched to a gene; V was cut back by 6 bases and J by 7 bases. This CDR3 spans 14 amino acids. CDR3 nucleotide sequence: TGTGCCAGCAGGCGGTCTAGCGGGAGGAATGAGCAGTTCTTC. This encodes CASRRSSGRNEQFF.